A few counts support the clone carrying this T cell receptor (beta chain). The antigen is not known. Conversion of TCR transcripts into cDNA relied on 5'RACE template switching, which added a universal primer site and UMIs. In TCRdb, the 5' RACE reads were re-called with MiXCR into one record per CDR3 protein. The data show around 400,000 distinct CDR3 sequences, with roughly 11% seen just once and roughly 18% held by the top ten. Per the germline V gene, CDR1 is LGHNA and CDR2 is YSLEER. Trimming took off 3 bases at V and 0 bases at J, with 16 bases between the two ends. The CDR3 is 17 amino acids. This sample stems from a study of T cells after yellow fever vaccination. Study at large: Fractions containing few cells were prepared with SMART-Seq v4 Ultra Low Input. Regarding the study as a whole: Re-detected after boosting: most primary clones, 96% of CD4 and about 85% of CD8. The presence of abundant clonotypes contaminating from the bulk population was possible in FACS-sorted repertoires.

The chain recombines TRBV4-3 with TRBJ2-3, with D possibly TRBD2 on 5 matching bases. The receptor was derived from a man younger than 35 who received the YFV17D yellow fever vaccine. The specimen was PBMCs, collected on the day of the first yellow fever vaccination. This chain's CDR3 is CASSQTPGVISTDTQYF. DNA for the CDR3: TGCGCCAGCAGCCAGACCCCCGGGGTAATTAGCACAGATACGCAGTATTTT.